The 15 T cell receptor beta chains listed next were all sequenced from one sample in a study of immune evolution from preneoplasia to lung adenocarcinoma (dated by TCRdb to the early 2020s). The library was made by the immunoSEQ multiplex PCR assay. Drawn from immuneACCESS, this table holds only the in-frame rearrangements with V and J called that TCRdb kept. Clones are partly lost; checked studies trace under half to an unresolved V gene and leave the rest unexplained. Here the sample has just over 7,500 clones; around 85% occur a single time. 2% to 2.5% of the sample goes to the ten largest clones. Material: FFPE minimally invasive lung adenocarcinoma tissue. Explained via the paper, the cell subset or site label denotes: micro-invasive lung adenocarcinoma (MIA). Receptors were obtained from a person of 80 years or more with lung adenocarcinoma.

The V call is TRBV27, the J call TRBJ1-2, with D possibly matching TRBD1 (6 bases). In germline, CDR1 is MNHEY, CDR2 SMNVEV (reference sequence). V dropped 3 bases and J dropped 7 bases, with 18 bases sitting between them. The CDR3 sequence is 15 residues long. The CDR3 region is CASSFGPNRVGGYTF. In DNA form, the CDR3 reads TGTGCCAGCAGTTTCGGCCCTAACAGGGTCGGTGGCTACACCTTC.

In its sample, this clone was seen a few times. The gene calls are TRBV6-1 and TRBJ2-7; 11 bases align to TRBD1. Germline CDR1 and CDR2: MNHNS and SASEGT. The CDR3 has 15 residues. After removal of 6 bases from V and 4 bases from J, the junction contained 8 bases not matched to a gene. The DNA for the CDR3 is TGTGCCAGCAGGGCTCTAGGACAGGGGGCGTACGAGCAGTACTTC. This sequence encodes CASRALGQGAYEQYF.

The chain's CDR3 is CASSQVDRDQETQYF. For the CDR3, the DNA is TGCGCCAGCAGCCAAGTGGACAGGGACCAAGAGACCCAGTACTTC. The chain carries TRBV4-1 and TRBJ2-5; 8 nucleotides match TRBD1. This CDR3 contains 15 residues. With V trimmed by 1 base and J by 0 bases, 1 base remained unmatched. Germline CDR1 is MGHRA and CDR2 is YSYEKL.

The V and J genes are TRBV7-9 and TRBJ2-1; D is ambiguous. V was cut by 5 bases and J by 2 bases, with 16 bases left in between. This CDR3 spans 16 amino acids. Germline-derived CDR1 and CDR2 are SEHNR and FQNEAQ (reference sequence). CDR3 loop: CASSPVGSLPYNEQFF. The CDR3 DNA reads as TGTGCCAGCAGCCCCGTGGGGTCCCTCCCCTACAATGAGCAGTTCTTC.

The V and J genes are TRBV9 and TRBJ2-3, with 10 bases matching TRBD2. This CDR3 has 17 amino acids. V gave up 0 bases and J gave up 6 bases; unmatched junction bases: 10. Germline V gene sequence: CDR1 SGDLS, CDR2 YYNGEE. The CDR3 region is CASSVEPAGGPRDTQYF. In nucleotides, the CDR3 is TGTGCCAGCAGCGTAGAACCAGCGGGAGGGCCTAGGGATACGCAGTATTTT.

The chain combines TRBV4-1 with TRBJ2-7, with D tentatively TRBD1 or TRBD2 (6 bases each). CDR1 is MGHRA, CDR2 YSYEKL, per germline. V shed 5 bases and J shed 3 bases, with 20 bases lying between them. CDR3 length: 16 residues. The CDR3 region has the DNA TGCGCCAGCAGCGCAACAAGACTGGGGGGCATCTACGAGCAGTACTTC. This gives the protein CASSATRLGGIYEQYF.

This clone was seen only a few times. The gene calls are TRBV28 and TRBJ1-5; weak D call: TRBD1 (5 bases). Looked up from germline, CDR1 is MDHEN and CDR2 is SYDVKM. Trimming removed 5 bases at V and 1 base at J, with 18 bases between. CDR3 length equals 17 residues. As DNA, the CDR3 is TGTGCCAGCAGTGAGAACTCCGGGACGGGGAGCAATCAGCCCCAGCATTTT. This codes for CASSENSGTGSNQPQHF.

V usage is TRBV5-1 and J usage is TRBJ1-3; D uncertain. Trimming pared 4 bases from V and 0 bases from J, leaving 11 bases between. The CDR3 totals 15 residues. CDR1 is SGHRS, CDR2 YFSETQ, per germline. The DNA for the CDR3 is TGCGCCAGCAGCCCCTTGGCCCACTCTGGAAACACCATATATTTT. It yields the protein CASSPLAHSGNTIYF. The variable domain in full, completed from reference TRBV5-1 and TRBJ1-3, reads KAGVTQTPRYLIKTRGQQVTLSCSPISGHRSVSWYQQTPGQGLQFLFEYFSETQRNKGNFPGRFSGRQFSNSRSEMNVSTLELGDSALYLCASSPLAHSGNTIYFGEGSWLTVV.

The J gene is TRBJ2-5, the V gene TRBV7-9; 15 nucleotides align to TRBD2. J was trimmed by 5 bases and V by 7 bases; bases with no gene match: 11. There are 17 residues in the CDR3. Germline V gene lookup returns CDR1 SEHNR and CDR2 FQNEAQ (reference sequence). The CDR3 protein is CASIGTGTSGRRETQYF. In nucleotides, the CDR3 is TGTGCCAGCATCGGAACCGGGACTAGCGGGAGGAGGGAGACCCAGTACTTC. The full variable domain, with the rest looked up from reference TRBV7-9 and TRBJ2-5, is DTGVSQNPRHKITKRGQNVTFRCDPISEHNRLYWYRQTLGQGPEFLTYFQNEAQLEKSRLLSDRFSAERPKGSFSTLEIQRTEQGDSAMYLCASIGTGTSGRRETQYFGPGTRLLVL.

J is TRBJ2-5 and V is TRBV14, with 11 bases aligning to TRBD2. V lost 2 bases, J lost 1 base, and 3 bases stayed unmatched. This CDR3 contains 16 residues. The V gene's germline CDR1 is SGHDN and CDR2 FVKESK. The CDR3 region has the DNA TGTGCCAGCAGCCAACATAGCGGGAGGGTCCAAGAGACCCAGTACTTC. Translated, it gives CASSQHSGRVQETQYF.

This clone was counted once. The chain joins TRBV4-1 to TRBJ2-2, with D hard to call. Germline loops: CDR1 MGHRA, CDR2 YSYEKL. This CDR3 has 16 residues. The germline V and J ends were trimmed by 0 bases and 0 bases, with 8 bases remaining between them. Here the CDR3 reads CASSQEERANTGELFF. As DNA, the CDR3 is TGCGCCAGCAGCCAAGAAGAGCGCGCGAACACCGGGGAGCTGTTTTTT.

The CDR3 loop is CASSLVYPPTEQFF. The CDR3 bases are TGTGCCAGCAGCTTAGTTTACCCTCCTACGGAGCAGTTCTTC. V and J are TRBV7-2 and TRBJ2-1; D uncertain. Germline V CDR1 and CDR2: SGHTA, FQGNSA. This CDR3 is built from 14 residues. V was clipped by 1 base and J by 10 bases, with 14 bases between them.

The chain carries TRBV4-1 and TRBJ2-5, with D perhaps matching TRBD1 (8 bases). Trimming took 4 bases from V and 4 from J, leaving 16 bases between them. This CDR3 region has 15 residues. Germline V lookup: CDR1 MGHRA, CDR2 YSYEKL. The chain's CDR3 is CASSPPDREGETQYF. CDR3 DNA: TGCGCCAGCAGCCCCCCGGACAGGGAGGGAGAGACCCAGTACTTC.

V is TRBV19 and J is TRBJ2-2; TRBD2 is a possible D gene (6 bases). The CDR3 runs 16 residues. V lost 0 bases and J lost 0, with 8 bases in between. Germline V gives CDR1 LNHDA, CDR2 SQIVND (reference sequence). In nucleotides, the CDR3 is TGTGCCAGTAGTATAGACGGACTACCGAACACCGGGGAGCTGTTTTTT. It encodes CASSIDGLPNTGELFF.

This clone was counted between two and nine times. The chain is built from TRBV29-1 and TRBJ1-3; maybe TRBD1 (6 bases). In germline, CDR1 is SQVTM, CDR2 ANQGSEA. The V end was cut by 5 bases, the J end by 8 bases, with 13 bases between. CDR3 length: 12 amino acids. Here the CDR3 reads CSVQGKGDTIYF. The CDR3 bases are TGCAGCGTTCAGGGGAAAGGGGACACCATATATTTT.